This paragraph reports one TCR beta chain. Both peripheral blood and punch biopsies of lesional scalp skin were obtained from patients who had alopecia areata. Extraction of RNA preceded its reverse transcription into cDNA, which served as the sequencing template. This table comes from immunoSEQ multiplex PCR, and its TCRdb copy is limited to in-frame clones, with some not included. The table has about 11,000 clones, over 55% seen once. This sample is drawn from a study of CD8+ T cells in alopecia areata. Trimming pared 7 bases from V and 7 bases from J, leaving 8 bases between. The CDR3 runs to 10 residues. Germline lookup yields CDR1 SNHLY and CDR2 FYNNEI.

This TCR derives from a human donor with alopecia areata. This sequence joins TRBV2 and TRBJ2-7, with D uncertain. The sample was skin, taken at week 0. CDR3 DNA sequence: TGTGCCAGCATTGGCCGTGAGCAGTACTTC. Its protein product is CASIGREQYF.